This T cell receptor (beta chain) was retrieved from a study of blood T cell repertoires in COVID-19. As for the study in general: Spain, Italy and the United States supplied samples that represented acute and convalescent COVID-19.

The authors' processing: By means of reference gene primer amplification, nucleated cell counts were estimated. Profiling relied on immunoSEQ multiplex PCR, and the TCRdb table lists in-frame clones only, not all of them. That table gives V, J and clone size, and the DNA gave D and trimming. The top ten clones hold about 3% of a sample with 130,000 to 150,000 clones, around 81% of them seen once. The TCR was taken from a woman in her 40s with active or convalescent COVID-19. The sequencing input was peripheral blood.

CDR3 in amino acids: CASSRDRTFGYTF. The CDR3 nucleotides read TGTGCCAGCAGTCGGGACAGGACATTTGGCTACACCTTC. This rearrangement joins TRBV12-3 or TRBV12-4 to TRBJ1-2, with 8 bases identical to TRBD1. This CDR3 contains 13 residues. The V and J ends lost 5 bases and 7 bases, in that order; junction bases with no gene match: 6.